The rows below give T cell receptor beta chains drawn from one sample of a study of siplizumab effects on memory and regulatory T cells. Sequencing was performed with immunoSEQ multiplex PCR; in TCRdb, only in-frame clones are kept and a portion is missing. The sample yields some 100,000 clones, around 93% seen once. The sample consisted of non-Treg CD4+ T cells sorted from blood. Receptors originate from a human donor in good health. The CDR3 runs from the conserved cysteine through the conserved F or W. D genes are given only for firm matches. The size of a clone is reported for some rows only, either as once, few or many, or as a class for expanded clones.

j_call,d_call,clone_size,v_call,cdr3_nt,cdr3_aa
TRBJ2-1,-,-,TRBV30,TGTGCCTGGAGTTACGGAGGGGCTGAGCAGTTCTTC,CAWSYGGAEQFF
TRBJ1-1,-,once,TRBV15,TGTGCCACCAGCCCCGGTGGAGGGACGAGGGGAGACGCTTTCTTT,CATSPGGGTRGDAFF
TRBJ2-5,TRBD2,-,TRBV6-1,TGTGCCACGGGGGGGTTCCAGTACTTC,CATGGFQYF
TRBJ2-7,TRBD1,-,TRBV14,TGTGCCAGCAGCTTCGGACAGGGGACCTACGAGCAGTACTTC,CASSFGQGTYEQYF
TRBJ2-5,TRBD1,few,TRBV6-1,TGTGCCAGCAGTGAAGCCCGGACAGGGCTAGAGACCCAGTACTTC,CASSEARTGLETQYF
TRBJ2-7,-,-,TRBV6-1,TGTGCCAGCAGTGAAGGGCAGGGGCGAGGCGAGCAGTACTTC,CASSEGQGRGEQYF
TRBJ2-1,TRBD2,-,TRBV27,TGTGCCAGCAGTTTCGGGCGGGGGGGGCTATATGAGCAGTTCTTC,CASSFGRGGLYEQFF
TRBJ2-3,-,-,TRBV6-5,TGTGCCAGCAGAACAAGCACAGATACGCAGTATTTT,CASRTSTDTQYF
TRBJ1-2,-,-,TRBV19,TGTGCCAGTAGTAATTGGGGAAACTATGGCTACACCTTC,CASSNWGNYGYTF
TRBJ2-7,TRBD1,-,TRBV7-9,TGTGCCAGCAGCTTACGCTGGGCCGGGACAGGGCACAACGAGCAGTACTTC,CASSLRWAGTGHNEQYF
TRBJ1-1,TRBD1,once,TRBV25-1,TGTGCCAGCAGTGCGTTACCGGGACAGGGGGCCACTGAAGCTTTCTTT,CASSALPGQGATEAFF
TRBJ2-3,TRBD1,-,TRBV7-9,TGTGCCAGCAGCTCACAGGGGAACACAGATACGCAGTATTTT,CASSSQGNTDTQYF
TRBJ2-5,TRBD2,-,TRBV5-1,TGCGCCAGCAGCGCCATCTCTAGCGGGGGAGAGACCCAGTACTTC,CASSAISSGGETQYF
TRBJ2-5,-,-,TRBV27,TGTGCCAGCAGTTTATCGAGACCAGGGTATATTGAGACCCAGTACTTC,CASSLSRPGYIETQYF
TRBJ1-5,TRBD1,-,TRBV6-1,TGTGCCAGCAGAGTCGGAGGGACAGGACTAGGGCCCCAGCATTTT,CASRVGGTGLGPQHF
TRBJ1-1,-,once,TRBV7-9,TGTGCCAGCAGCGAGCTTAGGTCCCTCACTGAAGCTTTCTTT,CASSELRSLTEAFF
TRBJ1-1,-,-,TRBV2,TGTGCCAGCACTGGCATCGGGTCGCAGAACACTGAAGCTTTCTTT,CASTGIGSQNTEAFF
TRBJ2-7,-,-,TRBV7-2,TGTGCCAGCAGCGTCGTGGGGGGGCCTTCCTCTTGGGAGCAGTACTTC,CASSVVGGPSSWEQYF
TRBJ1-2,-,-,TRBV28,TGTGCCAGCAGTTTAGGCCCGGGTTATGGCTACACCTTC,CASSLGPGYGYTF
TRBJ1-4,TRBD1,-,TRBV10-1,TGCGCCAGCAGCCCGAAGACAGGGACTAATGAAAAACTGTTTTTT,CASSPKTGTNEKLFF
TRBJ2-7,TRBD1,-,TRBV18,TGTGCCAGCTCACCCTCGACAGGGAGCGAGCAGTACTTC,CASSPSTGSEQYF
TRBJ1-1,-,-,TRBV19,TGTGCCAGTAGTGGGAACACTGAAGCTTTCTTT,CASSGNTEAFF
TRBJ2-1,TRBD2,-,TRBV7-6,TGTGCCAGCAGCCTAAGGACTAGCGTAGGCAATGAGCAGTTCTTC,CASSLRTSVGNEQFF
TRBJ1-2,-,-,TRBV4-1,TGCGCCAGCAGCCAAGACATAACAGGTCGAAATGGCTACACCTTC,CASSQDITGRNGYTF
TRBJ2-1,-,-,TRBV5-6,TGTGCCAGCAGCTACAGGGTTCACAATGAGCAGTTCTTC,CASSYRVHNEQFF
TRBJ2-5,TRBD1,-,TRBV5-6,TGTGCCAGCAGCCCCGGGACAGGGGGGGAGACCCAGTACTTC,CASSPGTGGETQYF
TRBJ1-2,-,-,TRBV12-2,TGTGCAAGTCGCTTCCTAAACCCTCACAGGGGGGGAACTGGTGGCTACACCTTC,CASRFLNPHRGGTGGYTF
TRBJ2-2,-,-,TRBV7-9,TGTGCCAGCACAATTTCGGCGGGCGGGGAGCTGTTTTTT,CASTISAGGELFF
TRBJ2-3,-,-,TRBV7-9,TGTGCCAGCAGCTTAGGCCACCCCAGCACAGATACGCAGTATTTT,CASSLGHPSTDTQYF
TRBJ1-1,-,-,TRBV4-1,TGCGCCAGCAGCCAGGCTCCAAGGGGGATCACTGAAGCTTTCTTT,CASSQAPRGITEAFF
TRBJ2-3,-,-,TRBV7-3,TGTGCCAGCAGCTCAAGTCGGCTAGATACGCAGTATTTT,CASSSSRLDTQYF
TRBJ1-1,TRBD1,-,TRBV29-1,TGCAGCGTTTCATCCGGGACAGCAAACACTGAAGCTTTCTTT,CSVSSGTANTEAFF
TRBJ2-3,-,-,TRBV5-6,TGTGCCAGCAGCTTGAGTGGGGGGACAGATACGCAGTATTTT,CASSLSGGTDTQYF
TRBJ2-1,TRBD2,-,TRBV7-9,TGTGCCAGCAGCTTCGAAGCGGGGGGGAAGTTCTTC,CASSFEAGGKFF
TRBJ1-6,-,-,TRBV4-1,TGCGCCAGCAGCCAAGTGGGGGCGAAAACGGGGGGATCACCCCTCCACTTT,CASSQVGAKTGGSPLHF
TRBJ1-2,TRBD1,-,TRBV19,TGTGCCAGTAGTAGCCCGGGACAGGGGCTGGGGAGCTACACCTTC,CASSSPGQGLGSYTF
TRBJ2-7,TRBD1,-,TRBV6-1,TGTGCCAGCCGGTGGGACAGGGTCTACGAGCAGTACTTC,CASRWDRVYEQYF
TRBJ2-5,-,-,TRBV30,TGTGCCTGGGCCGGGTCCTACCAAGAGACCCAGTACTTC,CAWAGSYQETQYF
TRBJ1-1,-,-,TRBV4-2,TGTGCCAGCAGCCAGGCAGGAGGCATGAACACTGAAGCTTTCTTT,CASSQAGGMNTEAFF